This T cell receptor (beta chain) was captured in a study of T-cell memory formation after mild COVID-19. For the study at large: Clusters of TCRs were largely donor specific.

The length of the CDR3 is 14 residues. V was clipped by 1 base and J by 4 bases, with 10 bases between them. The germline CDR1 and CDR2 sequences are SEHNR and FQNEAQ (reference sequence). To note about this clonotype: Its specificity is unknown.

A 5'RACE reaction primed in the constant segment made cDNA libraries of TCR alpha and TCR beta, and these carried sample barcodes and UMIs. TCRdb recomputed calls from the 5' RACE reads with MiXCR, one row per CDR3 protein. The sample has some 260,000 distinct CDR3 sequences; about 17% are singletons. Points from the study as a whole: Cross-reactive memory appears to have joined, as suggested by some responding clones showing up in pre-infection memory. Second-wave clones peaking on day 37 lacked confirmed SARS-CoV-2 specificity.

This clonotype originated in a man younger than 30 who had mild COVID-19 (a few samples of this study predate the infection). Cell type and time point are not known. Sequenced input: PBMCs or a T cell subset sorted from them (not recorded which). The gene calls are TRBV7-9 and TRBJ1-1; D uncertain. Written as DNA, the CDR3 is TGTGCCAGCAGCTTAGAATTCCAGGCCACTGAAGCTTTCTTT. This translates into CASSLEFQATEAFF.